This record concerns one T cell receptor (beta chain) sequence. Its antigen is not identified. This entry comes from a study of graft-versus-host responses after intestinal transplantation. Study context: Each transplant was multivisceral, liver-intestinal, or isolated intestinal. Points from the study as a whole: Association was observed between peak circulating GvH clone levels and early post-transplant HvG declines. Recipient marrow contained GvH clones, some of which appeared first in ileum or blood.

CDR1 and CDR2 (germline): MNHEY, SVGAGI. This CDR3 is 10 amino acids long. TCRdb's table, derived via immunoSEQ multiplex PCR, lists solely in-frame clones and lacks some. The sample holds about 85,000 clones; 83% are singletons and the top ten take 17%. V and J are TRBV6-5 and TRBJ2-5, with D tentatively TRBD1 (6 bases). The J call could be wrong; TRBJ2-7 is a better fit for the DNA end. This clonotype was obtained from a human donor who received an intestinal transplant. The specimen was unstimulated CD8+ T cells sorted from spleen or lymph node cells, collected before intestinal transplant. As DNA, the CDR3 is TGTGCCAGCAGACAGGGCGAGCAGTACTTC. It codes for CASRQGEQYF.